This TCR beta chain was identified in a study of chemoradiotherapy in HPV16-positive cancers. Whole-study context: Functional T-cell assays on a couple of HPV16-positive patients' cells defined candidate HPV-specific clones and common TCR motifs.

Some clones are missing from TCRdb's copy, which holds only in-frame ones; the method was immunoSEQ multiplex PCR. The table shows about 5,500 clones, with about 78% occurring only once. Germline-derived CDR1 and CDR2 are SGDLS and YYNGEE. This CDR3 has 15 amino acids. The germline V and J ends were trimmed by 2 bases and 5 bases, with 14 bases remaining between them. The chain carries TRBV9 and TRBJ2-1; D possibly corresponds to TRBD1 (7 bases). This material was obtained from a patient who underwent chemoradiotherapy. The receptor comes from a human donor with HPV-associated anogenital cancer. CDR3 amino acids: CASSVPGGQNNEQFF. Here the CDR3 DNA reads TGTGCCAGCAGCGTTCCAGGGGGGCAAAACAATGAGCAGTTCTTC.